Listed below are T cell receptor beta chains from one sample, sequenced in a study of shared clonotypes between healthy human individuals. Assay: immunoSEQ multiplex PCR; the TCRdb copy retains only in-frame clones and omits some. The repertoire consists of 2,500,000 or so clones, with 93% occurring once and the leading ten covering 0.36%. Input material: naive CD4+ T cells from PBMCs. These receptors all come from a man aged 18 to 29 in good health. Some clones in this sample may be carry-over from other donors' samples. The CDR3 runs from the conserved cysteine through the conserved F or W. Fields, in order: V gene, clone size, D gene, J gene, CDR3 protein, CDR3 DNA. The D gene is left open where the match is weak. Expanded clones get a size class; other rows say once, few or many, or leave the size out.

V: TRBV6-1; size: .; D: .; J: TRBJ1-2; CDR3: CASSEEPAHYGYTF; DNA: TGTGCCAGCAGTGAAGAGCCAGCACACTATGGCTACACCTTC
V: TRBV29-1; size: .; D: TRBD1; J: TRBJ2-2; CDR3: CSVEGEAGGAGGELFF; DNA: TGCAGCGTTGAAGGGGAGGCAGGGGGCGCGGGCGGGGAGCTGTTTTTT
V: TRBV28; size: .; D: .; J: TRBJ1-2; CDR3: CASSLEEEGYTF; DNA: TGTGCCAGCAGTTTGGAGGAAGAGGGCTACACCTTC
V: TRBV6-1; size: .; D: .; J: TRBJ2-5; CDR3: CASRGETQYF; DNA: TGTGCCAGCAGGGGAGAGACCCAGTACTTC
V: TRBV7-2; size: .; D: .; J: TRBJ2-3; CDR3: CASSPPGTQYF; DNA: TGTGCCAGCAGCCCCCCTGGTACGCAGTATTTT
V: TRBV28; size: .; D: .; J: TRBJ2-5; CDR3: CASTSSYQETQYF; DNA: TGTGCCAGCACCAGCTCATACCAAGAGACCCAGTACTTC
V: TRBV4-3; size: once; D: .; J: TRBJ2-7; CDR3: CASSPETGPYEQYF; DNA: TGCGCCAGCAGCCCCGAGACCGGCCCCTACGAGCAGTACTTC
V: TRBV9; size: .; D: .; J: TRBJ2-5; CDR3: CASSVDRGETQYF; DNA: TGTGCCAGCAGCGTGGATAGGGGTGAGACCCAGTACTTC
V: TRBV5-4; size: .; D: .; J: TRBJ2-7; CDR3: CASSSQGGNPYEQYF; DNA: TGTGCCAGCAGCTCCCAGGGCGGAAACCCCTACGAGCAGTACTTC
V: TRBV28; size: .; D: .; J: TRBJ2-3; CDR3: CASSLRQPRTDTQYF; DNA: TGTGCCAGCAGTTTACGGCAGCCCCGCACAGATACGCAGTATTTT
V: TRBV5-8; size: .; D: TRBD2; J: TRBJ2-1; CDR3: CASGTSGSWNEQFF; DNA: TGTGCCAGCGGGACTAGCGGGAGTTGGAATGAGCAGTTCTTC
V: TRBV19; size: .; D: .; J: TRBJ2-2; CDR3: CASRKNGNTGELFF; DNA: TGTGCCAGTCGAAAGAACGGGAACACCGGGGAGCTGTTTTTT
V: TRBV28; size: .; D: .; J: TRBJ2-7; CDR3: CASSPPPFYEQYF; DNA: TGTGCCAGCAGTCCCCCTCCCTTCTACGAGCAGTACTTC
V: TRBV7-7; size: .; D: .; J: TRBJ2-2; CDR3: CASSPQGRGTGELFF; DNA: TGTGCCAGCAGCCCTCAAGGCAGGGGAACCGGGGAGCTGTTTTTT
V: TRBV21-1; size: .; D: .; J: TRBJ2-1; CDR3: CASSNWRRPRPYNEQFF; DNA: TGTGCCAGCAGCAACTGGCGCAGGCCCAGGCCGTACAATGAGCAGTTCTTC
V: TRBV9; size: once; D: .; J: TRBJ2-7; CDR3: CASSVRSSGTFYEQYF; DNA: TGTGCCAGCAGCGTCCGCTCGAGCGGAACCTTCTACGAGCAGTACTTC
V: TRBV6-1; size: .; D: .; J: TRBJ1-5; CDR3: CASSDQPQHF; DNA: TGTGCCAGCAGTGATCAGCCCCAGCATTTT
V: TRBV4-2; size: once; D: TRBD2; J: TRBJ2-5; CDR3: CASSQAGGDGRGSETQYF; DNA: TGTGCCAGCAGCCAGGCCGGGGGGGACGGGAGGGGCTCTGAGACCCAGTACTTC
V: TRBV30; size: .; D: .; J: TRBJ1-3; CDR3: CAWSIGGNPGNTIYF; DNA: TGTGCCTGGAGTATCGGGGGTAACCCTGGAAACACCATATATTTT
V: TRBV30; size: .; D: .; J: TRBJ1-5; CDR3: CAWSVGRASNQPQHF; DNA: TGTGCCTGGAGCGTTGGCCGCGCAAGCAATCAGCCCCAGCATTTT
V: TRBV7-3; size: .; D: .; J: TRBJ1-3; CDR3: CASSLTRGAGNTIYF; DNA: TGTGCCAGCAGCTTAACCAGGGGAGCTGGAAACACCATATATTTT
V: TRBV18; size: .; D: .; J: TRBJ2-5; CDR3: CASSPPAGGVTETQYF; DNA: TGTGCCAGCTCACCACCGGCAGGAGGCGTGACAGAGACCCAGTACTTC